The entry below describes one T cell receptor (beta chain). What it binds is not known. The entry originates in a study of blood T cells in healthy people across ages. Sample-barcoded 5' priming and a J-beta primer mix drove a second PCR of 7 to 11 cycles. TCRdb fed the 5' RACE reads into MiXCR, producing one record per CDR3 protein. Found here are roughly 1,500,000 distinct CDR3 sequences, around 36% of them singletons; the top ten hold around 11%. V trimming: 1 base; J trimming: 7 bases; junction bases outside the gene matches: 8. Germline assignment: CDR1 MGHRA and CDR2 YSYEKL. This CDR3 contains 17 residues. Study results and caveats: Relative to aged donors, long-lived donors carried more naive CD4+ cells and displayed higher diversity.

Russia was home to the donors, healthy Caucasian individuals aged about 6 to 90. The genes are TRBV4-1 and TRBJ1-6, with 9 bases identical to TRBD1. This TCR was recovered from a woman aged 25 to 45 in good health. The sample comprised blood. CDR3 DNA sequence: TGCGCCAGCAGCCAAGCGGACGGACAGGGGAGAAATTCACCCCTCCACTTT. Translating gives CASSQADGQGRNSPLHF.